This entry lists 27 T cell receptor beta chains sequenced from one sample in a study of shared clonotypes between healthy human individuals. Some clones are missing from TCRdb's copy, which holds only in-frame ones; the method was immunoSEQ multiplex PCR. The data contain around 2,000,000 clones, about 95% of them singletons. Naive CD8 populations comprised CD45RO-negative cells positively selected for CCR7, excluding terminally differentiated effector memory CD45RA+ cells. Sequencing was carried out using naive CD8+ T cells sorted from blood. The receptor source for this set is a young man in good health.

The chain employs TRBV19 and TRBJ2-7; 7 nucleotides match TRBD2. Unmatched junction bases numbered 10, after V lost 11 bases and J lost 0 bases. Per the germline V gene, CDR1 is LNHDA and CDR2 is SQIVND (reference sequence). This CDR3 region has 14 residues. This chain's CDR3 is CASKAGAISYEQYF. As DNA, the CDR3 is TGTGCCTCAAAGGCGGGAGCGATCTCCTACGAGCAGTACTTC.

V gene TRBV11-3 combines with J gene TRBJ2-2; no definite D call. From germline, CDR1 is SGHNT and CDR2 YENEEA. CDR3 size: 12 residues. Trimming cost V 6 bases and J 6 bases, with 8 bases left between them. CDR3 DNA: TGTGCCAGCAGTTCCCAATCCGGGGAGCTGTTTTTT. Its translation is CASSSQSGELFF.

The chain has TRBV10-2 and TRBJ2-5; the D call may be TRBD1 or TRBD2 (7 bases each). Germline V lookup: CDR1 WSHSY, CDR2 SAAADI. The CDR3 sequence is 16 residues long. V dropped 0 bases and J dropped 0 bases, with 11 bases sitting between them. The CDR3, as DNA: TGCGCCAGCAGTGAGTCGGGGGGGACAGACCAAGAGACCCAGTACTTC. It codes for CASSESGGTDQETQYF.

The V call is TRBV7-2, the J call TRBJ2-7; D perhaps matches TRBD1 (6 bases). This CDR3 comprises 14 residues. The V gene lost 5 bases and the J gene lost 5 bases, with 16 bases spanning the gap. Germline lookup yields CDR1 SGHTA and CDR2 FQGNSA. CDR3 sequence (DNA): TGTGCCAGCAGCCGGTGGGACACACCTAACGAGCAGTACTTC. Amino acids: CASSRWDTPNEQYF.

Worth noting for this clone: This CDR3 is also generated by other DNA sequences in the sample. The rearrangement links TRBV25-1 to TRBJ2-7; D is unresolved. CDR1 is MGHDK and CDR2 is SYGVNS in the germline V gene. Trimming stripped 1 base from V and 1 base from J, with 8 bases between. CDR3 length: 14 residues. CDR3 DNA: TGTGCCAGCAGTGAATTAGGCAGTTCCTACGAGCAGTACTTC. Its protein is CASSELGSSYEQYF.

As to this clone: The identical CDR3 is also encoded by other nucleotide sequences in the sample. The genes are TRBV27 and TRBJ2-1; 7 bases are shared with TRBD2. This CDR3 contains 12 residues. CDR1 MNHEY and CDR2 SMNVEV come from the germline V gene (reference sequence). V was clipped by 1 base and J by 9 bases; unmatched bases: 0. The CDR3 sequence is CASSLLAGEQFF. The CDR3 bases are TGTGCCAGCAGTTTATTAGCGGGTGAGCAGTTCTTC.

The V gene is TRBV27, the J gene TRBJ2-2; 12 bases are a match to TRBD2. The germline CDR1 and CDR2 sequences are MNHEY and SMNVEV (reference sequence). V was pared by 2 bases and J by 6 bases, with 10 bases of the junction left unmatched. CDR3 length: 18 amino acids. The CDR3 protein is CASSLDARLAGVAGELFF. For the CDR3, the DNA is TGTGCCAGCAGTTTAGACGCCCGACTAGCGGGAGTTGCCGGGGAGCTGTTTTTT.

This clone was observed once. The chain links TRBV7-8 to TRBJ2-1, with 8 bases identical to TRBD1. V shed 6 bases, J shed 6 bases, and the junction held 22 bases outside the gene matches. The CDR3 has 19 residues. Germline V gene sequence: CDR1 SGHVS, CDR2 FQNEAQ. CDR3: CASSAGVAGGVGSPNEQFF. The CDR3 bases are TGTGCCAGCAGTGCCGGGGTTGCAGGGGGCGTAGGGTCCCCCAATGAGCAGTTCTTC. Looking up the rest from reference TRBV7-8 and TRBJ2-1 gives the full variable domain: GAGVSQSPRYKVAKRGQDVALRCDPISGHVSLFWYQQALGQGPEFLTYFQNEAQLDKSGLPSDRFFAERPEGSVSTLKIQRTQQEDSAVYLCASSAGVAGGVGSPNEQFFGPGTRLTVL.

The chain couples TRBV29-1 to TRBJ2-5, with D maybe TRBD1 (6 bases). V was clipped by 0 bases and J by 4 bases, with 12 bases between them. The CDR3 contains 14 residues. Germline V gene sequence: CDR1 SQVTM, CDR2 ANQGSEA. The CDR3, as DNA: TGCAGCGTTGAAGACAGGGGTGGGTCAGAGACCCAGTACTTC. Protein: CSVEDRGGSETQYF.

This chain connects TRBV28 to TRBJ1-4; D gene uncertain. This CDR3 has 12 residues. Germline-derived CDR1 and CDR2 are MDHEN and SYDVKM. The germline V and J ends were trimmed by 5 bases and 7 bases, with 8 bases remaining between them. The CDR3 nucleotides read TGTGCCAGCAGTCCCTTAGTTGAAAAACTGTTTTTT. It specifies CASSPLVEKLFF.

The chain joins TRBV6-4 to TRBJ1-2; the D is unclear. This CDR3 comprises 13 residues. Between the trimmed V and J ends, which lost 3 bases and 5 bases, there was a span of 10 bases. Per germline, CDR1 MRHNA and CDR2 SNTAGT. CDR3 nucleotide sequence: TGTGCCAGCAGTGAAGGGATTGGATATGGCTACACCTTC. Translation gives CASSEGIGYGYTF.

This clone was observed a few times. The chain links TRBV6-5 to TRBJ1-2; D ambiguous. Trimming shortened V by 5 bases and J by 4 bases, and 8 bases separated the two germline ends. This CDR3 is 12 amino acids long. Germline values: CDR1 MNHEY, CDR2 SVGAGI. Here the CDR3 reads CASSPSSYGYTF. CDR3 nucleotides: TGTGCCAGCAGTCCCTCATCCTATGGCTACACCTTC.

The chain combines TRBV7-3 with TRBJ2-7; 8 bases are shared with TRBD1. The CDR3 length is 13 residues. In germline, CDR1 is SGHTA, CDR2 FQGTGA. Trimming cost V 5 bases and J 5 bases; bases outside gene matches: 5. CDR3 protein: CASSRDRGHEQYF. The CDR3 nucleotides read TGTGCCAGCAGCAGAGACAGGGGCCACGAGCAGTACTTC.

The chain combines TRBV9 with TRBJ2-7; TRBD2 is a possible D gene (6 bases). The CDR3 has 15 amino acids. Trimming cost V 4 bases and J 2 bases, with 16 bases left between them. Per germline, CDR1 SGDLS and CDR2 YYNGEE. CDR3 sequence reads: CASSPGDGSAYEQYF. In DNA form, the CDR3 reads TGTGCCAGCAGCCCGGGGGATGGGTCCGCCTACGAGCAGTACTTC.

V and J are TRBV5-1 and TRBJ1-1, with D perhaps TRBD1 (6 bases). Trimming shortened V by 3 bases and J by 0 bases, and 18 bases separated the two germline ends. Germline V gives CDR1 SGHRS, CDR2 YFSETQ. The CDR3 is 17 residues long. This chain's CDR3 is CASSWKRTEGLNTEAFF. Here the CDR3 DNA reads TGCGCCAGCAGCTGGAAAAGGACAGAGGGGTTGAACACTGAAGCTTTCTTT.

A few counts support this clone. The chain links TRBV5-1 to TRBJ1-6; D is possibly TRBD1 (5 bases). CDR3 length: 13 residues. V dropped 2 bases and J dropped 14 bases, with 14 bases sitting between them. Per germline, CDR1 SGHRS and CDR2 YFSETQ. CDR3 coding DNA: TGCGCCAGCAGCTTAGGGACCCCTCAAACCCTCCACTTT. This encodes CASSLGTPQTLHF.

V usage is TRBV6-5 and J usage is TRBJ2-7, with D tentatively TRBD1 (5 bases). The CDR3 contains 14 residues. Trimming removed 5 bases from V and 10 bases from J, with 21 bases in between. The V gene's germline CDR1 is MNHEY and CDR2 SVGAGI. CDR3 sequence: CASSIAVDMELQYF. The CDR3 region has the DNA TGTGCCAGCAGTATCGCCGTGGACATGGAATTACAGTACTTC.

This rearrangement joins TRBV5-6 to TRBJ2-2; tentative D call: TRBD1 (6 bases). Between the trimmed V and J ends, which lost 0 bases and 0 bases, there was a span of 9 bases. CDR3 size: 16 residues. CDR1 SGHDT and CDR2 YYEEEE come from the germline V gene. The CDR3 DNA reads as TGTGCCAGCAGCTTGGATGGGACAACGAACACCGGGGAGCTGTTTTTT. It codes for CASSLDGTTNTGELFF.

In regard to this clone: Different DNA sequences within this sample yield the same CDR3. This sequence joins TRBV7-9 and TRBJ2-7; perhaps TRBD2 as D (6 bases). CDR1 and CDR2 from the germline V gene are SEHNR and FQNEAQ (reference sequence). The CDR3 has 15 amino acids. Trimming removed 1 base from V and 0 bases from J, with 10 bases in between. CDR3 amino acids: CASSLVRGNSYEQYF. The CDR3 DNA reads TGTGCCAGCAGCTTAGTGCGGGGAAACTCCTACGAGCAGTACTTC.

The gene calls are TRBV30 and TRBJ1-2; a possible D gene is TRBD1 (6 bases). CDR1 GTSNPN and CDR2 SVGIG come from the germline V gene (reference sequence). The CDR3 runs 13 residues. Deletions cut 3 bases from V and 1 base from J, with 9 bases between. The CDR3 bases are TGTGCCTGGAGACAGGGCCTTAACTATGGCTACACCTTC. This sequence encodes CAWRQGLNYGYTF. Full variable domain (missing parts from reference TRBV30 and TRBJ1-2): SQTIHQWPATLVQPVGSPLSLECTVEGTSNPNLYWYRQAAGRGLQLLFYSVGIGQISSEVPQNLSASRPQDRQFILSSKKLLLSDSGFYLCAWRQGLNYGYTFGSGTRLTVV.

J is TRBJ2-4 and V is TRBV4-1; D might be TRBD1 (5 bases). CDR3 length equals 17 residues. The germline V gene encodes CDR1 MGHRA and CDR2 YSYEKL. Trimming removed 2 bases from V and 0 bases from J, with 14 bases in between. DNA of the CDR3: TGCGCCAGCAGCCAATTCAGGGATGGGATAGCCAAAAACATTCAGTACTTC. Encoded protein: CASSQFRDGIAKNIQYF.

The CDR3 sequence: CASSEAGEGTQETQYF. In nucleotides, the CDR3 is TGTGCCAGCAGTGAAGCTGGGGAGGGAACCCAAGAGACCCAGTACTTC. The chain uses TRBV2 and TRBJ2-5, with 7 bases aligning to TRBD2. The germline CDR1 and CDR2 sequences are SNHLY and FYNNEI. The CDR3 is made up of 16 amino acids. The junction had 5 bases not matched to a gene; V was cut back by 0 bases and J by 1 base.

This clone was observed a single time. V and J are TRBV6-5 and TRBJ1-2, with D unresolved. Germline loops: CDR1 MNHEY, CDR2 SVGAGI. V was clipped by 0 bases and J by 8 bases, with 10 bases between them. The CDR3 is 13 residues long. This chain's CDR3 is CASSYSSGSGYTF. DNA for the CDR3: TGTGCCAGCAGTTACTCGTCGGGGAGCGGCTACACCTTC.

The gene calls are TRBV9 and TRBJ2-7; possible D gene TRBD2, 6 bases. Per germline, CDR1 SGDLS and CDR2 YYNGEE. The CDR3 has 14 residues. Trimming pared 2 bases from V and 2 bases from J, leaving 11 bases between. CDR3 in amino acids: CASSVFGEAYEQYF. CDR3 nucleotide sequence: TGTGCCAGCAGCGTTTTTGGGGAGGCCTACGAGCAGTACTTC.

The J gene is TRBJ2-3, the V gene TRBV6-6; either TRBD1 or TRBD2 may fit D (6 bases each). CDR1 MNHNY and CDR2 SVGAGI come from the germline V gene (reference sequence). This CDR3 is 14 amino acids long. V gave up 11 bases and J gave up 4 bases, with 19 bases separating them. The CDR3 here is CASPPGAYPDTQYF. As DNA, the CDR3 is TGTGCCTCCCCCCCGGGGGCTTACCCAGATACGCAGTATTTT.

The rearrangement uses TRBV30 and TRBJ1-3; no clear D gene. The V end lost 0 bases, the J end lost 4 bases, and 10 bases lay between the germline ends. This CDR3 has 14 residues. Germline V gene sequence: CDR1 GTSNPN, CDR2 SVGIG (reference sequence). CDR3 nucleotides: TGTGCCTGGAGTGTCTCGGCCGGCGGAAACACCATATATTTT. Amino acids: CAWSVSAGGNTIYF.

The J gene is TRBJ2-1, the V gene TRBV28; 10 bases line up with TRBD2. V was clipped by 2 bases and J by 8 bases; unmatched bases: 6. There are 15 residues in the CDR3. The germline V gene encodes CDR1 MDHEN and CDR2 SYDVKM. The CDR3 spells CASSLLAGAVHEQFF. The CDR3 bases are TGTGCCAGCAGTTTACTAGCGGGGGCCGTCCATGAGCAGTTCTTC. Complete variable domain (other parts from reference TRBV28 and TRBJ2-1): DVKVTQSSRYLVKRTGEKVFLECVQDMDHENMFWYRQDPGLGLRLIYFSYDVKMKEKGDIPEGYSVSREKKERFSLILESASTNQTSMYLCASSLLAGAVHEQFFGPGTRLTVL.